The 20 T cell receptor beta chains listed next were all sequenced from one sample in a study of CD8 T cells in ankylosing spondylitis. Study results and caveats: What appeared characteristic of ankylosing spondylitis blood was a TCR beta motif of eight highly homologous variants.

Which antigens these TCRs recognize remains unknown. Via MiXCR, TCRdb re-called the 5' RACE reads, giving one row per CDR3 protein. The table lists 650,000 to 800,000 distinct CDR3 sequences, roughly 19% of them singletons. The sequenced sample was blood, either unsorted or a sorted T cell fraction (not recorded which). The source is a male donor with ankylosing spondylitis.

This clonotype showed up just a few times. This chain connects TRBV3-1 to TRBJ1-2; possibly TRBD1 for D (6 bases). The CDR3 is 14 amino acids. V was clipped by 4 bases and J by 1 base, with 10 bases between them. Germline V gene lookup returns CDR1 LGHDT and CDR2 YNNKEL (reference sequence). This chain's CDR3 is CASSRGQFNYGYTF. CDR3 DNA: TGTGCCAGCAGCCGCGGACAGTTTAACTATGGCTACACCTTC.

The chain is built from TRBV12-3 or TRBV12-4 and TRBJ1-4; no firm D call. Trimming took off 3 bases at V and 2 bases at J, with 10 bases between the two ends. The CDR3 consists of 15 residues. The CDR3 DNA follows: TGTGCCAGCAGTTTTAGTACAGAGACTAATGAAAAACTGTTTTTT. It encodes CASSFSTETNEKLFF.

This rearrangement joins TRBV20-1 to TRBJ2-1; either TRBD1 or TRBD2 may supply D (5 bases each). The germline V gene encodes CDR1 DFQATT and CDR2 SNEGSKA (reference sequence). Between the trimmed V and J ends, which lost 5 bases and 1 base, there was a span of 18 bases. The CDR3 totals 16 residues. The DNA for the CDR3 is TGCAGTGCTCAGGTTGGGACGCAGCGGTCCTACAATGAGCAGTTCTTC. Protein: CSAQVGTQRSYNEQFF.

The V gene is TRBV7-9, the J gene TRBJ1-1; tentatively, D is TRBD1 (6 bases). V was trimmed by 5 bases and J by 4 bases, leaving 14 bases between them. The germline V gene encodes CDR1 SEHNR and CDR2 FQNEAQ (reference sequence). The CDR3 is 14 residues long. The CDR3 bases are TGTGCCAGCAGCCTCAGGGGAGAGGCCACTGAAGCTTTCTTT. Translating it yields CASSLRGEATEAFF.

The V gene is TRBV7-2, the J gene TRBJ1-2; 11 nucleotides match TRBD1. The CDR3 consists of 16 residues. Germline-derived CDR1 and CDR2 are SGHTA and FQGNSA. The J segment lost 4 bases and the V segment lost 1 base, leaving 5 bases of the junction unmatched. The CDR3 sequence is CASSLGAGQGGYGYTF. In DNA, the CDR3 is TGTGCCAGCAGCTTAGGCGCGGGACAGGGGGGCTATGGCTACACCTTC. The full variable domain, its missing parts supplied by reference TRBV7-2 and TRBJ1-2, is GAGVSQSPSNKVTEKGKDVELRCDPISGHTALYWYRQSLGQGLEFLIYFQGNSAPDKSGLPSDRFSAERTGGSVSTLTIQRTQQEDSAVYLCASSLGAGQGGYGYTFGSGTRLTVV.

This clonotype appeared a few times. The genes are TRBV29-1 and TRBJ1-1; no definite D call. Germline CDR1 is SQVTM and CDR2 is ANQGSEA. CDR3 length equals 10 residues. Deletions cut 6 bases from V and 6 bases from J, with 8 bases between. Written as DNA, the CDR3 is TGCAGCGTCGCTGTGGCTGAAGCTTTCTTT. Residues: CSVAVAEAFF.

Comments on this clonotype: Mismatch with germline at one junction end may stem from a read error. The V gene is TRBV12-3 or TRBV12-4, the J gene TRBJ2-1; D is uncertain. This CDR3 has 13 amino acids. The CDR3 protein is CASTLQSYNEQFF. DNA for the CDR3: TGTGCCAGCACTTTACAGAGTTACAATGAGCAGTTCTTC.

This chain uses TRBV24-1 with TRBJ2-1, with TRBD2 matching over 7 bases. V lost 9 bases and J lost 4; bases outside the gene matches: 8. This CDR3 is built from 14 residues. Germline V CDR1 and CDR2: KGHDR, SFDVKD. The DNA for the CDR3 is TGTGCCACCTCGGGCGGGAGTAGGTACAATGAGCAGTTCTTC. As protein: CATSGGSRYNEQFF.

This clonotype was seen a handful of times. This chain joins TRBV6-5 and TRBJ2-1; 7 positions agree with TRBD2. CDR1 and CDR2 from the germline V gene are MNHEY and SVGAGI. V lost 0 bases, J lost 12 bases, and 14 bases stayed unmatched. The CDR3 spans 16 residues. CDR3 amino acids: CASSYSSSGPAQVQFF. The CDR3 coding sequence is TGTGCCAGCAGTTACTCGTCTAGCGGACCAGCACAAGTGCAGTTCTTC.

This clonotype was seen a handful of times. The chain combines TRBV18 with TRBJ2-7, with 7 nucleotides matching TRBD1. The CDR3 contains 14 residues. Germline V CDR1 and CDR2: KGHSH, LQKENI. Trimming cost V 3 bases and J 2 bases; bases outside gene matches: 4. For the CDR3, the DNA is TGTGCCAGCTCACCGAGACAGGGCCCCTACGAGCAGTACTTC. Translated: CASSPRQGPYEQYF. Supplemented by reference TRBV18 and TRBJ2-7, the full variable domain reads NAGVMQNPRHLVRRRGQEARLRCSPMKGHSHVYWYRQLPEEGLKFMVYLQKENIIDESGMPKERFSAEFPKEGPSILRIQQVVRGDSAAYFCASSPRQGPYEQYFGPGTRLTVT.

The chain joins TRBV11-2 to TRBJ2-1; D is ambiguous. V was shortened by 3 bases and J by 9 bases, with 15 bases between the two germline ends. Germline assignment: CDR1 SGHAT and CDR2 FQNNGV. This CDR3 is built from 14 residues. DNA for the CDR3: TGTGCCAGCAGCTTGCCCGTAACTGGTGGTGAGCAGTTCTTC. As protein: CASSLPVTGGEQFF.

The V and J genes are TRBV2 and TRBJ2-1; 8 bases are a match to TRBD2. Trimming removed 1 base from V and 4 bases from J; junction bases left unmatched: 9. Germline assignment: CDR1 SNHLY and CDR2 FYNNEI. This CDR3 contains 17 residues. The chain's CDR3 is CASSEEVPGGPYNEQFF. For the CDR3, the DNA is TGTGCCAGCAGTGAAGAGGTCCCGGGAGGGCCGTACAATGAGCAGTTCTTC.

The genes are TRBV7-9 and TRBJ1-1, with 7 bases aligning to TRBD1. CDR3 size: 15 residues. The V segment lost 1 base and the J segment 4 bases; nucleotides outside the gene matches: 6. Looked up from germline, CDR1 is SEHNR and CDR2 is FQNEAQ (reference sequence). The CDR3 sequence: CASSLEDRVSTEAFF. CDR3 in DNA: TGTGCCAGCAGCTTAGAAGACAGGGTGAGCACTGAAGCTTTCTTT.

V usage is TRBV5-1 and J usage is TRBJ1-2; the D is unclear. Germline V gene data show CDR1 as SGHRS and CDR2 as YFSETQ. The germline V and J ends were trimmed by 3 bases and 8 bases, with 17 bases remaining between them. The CDR3 is made up of 14 amino acids. DNA of the CDR3: TGCGCCAGCAGCTGGGTGACCCGCCCCGGGGGCTACACCTTC. Encoded protein: CASSWVTRPGGYTF.

The CDR3 is CASSLGTSRRTDTQYF. CDR3 sequence (DNA): TGTGCCAGCAGCCTTGGGACCTCACGAAGGACAGATACGCAGTATTTT. This chain connects TRBV3-1 to TRBJ2-3; either TRBD1 or TRBD2 may supply D (5 bases each). Germline CDR1 is LGHDT and CDR2 is YNNKEL (reference sequence). The V and J ends lost 4 bases and 3 bases respectively, with 17 bases between them. The CDR3 sequence is 16 residues long.

This clonotype was recorded many times. The chain couples TRBV12-3 or TRBV12-4 to TRBJ2-5; TRBD2 matches 14 bases. V was clipped by 8 bases and J by 5 bases; unmatched bases: 7. The CDR3 contains 15 residues. As DNA, the CDR3 is TGTGCCAGCGGACACGGACTAGCGGGGGGCGAGACCCAGTACTTC. It is translated as CASGHGLAGGETQYF.

The count of this clonotype is one. It may be a read error: a sequence one base away is much more abundant. The genes are TRBV2 and TRBJ1-2; D is ambiguous. The CDR3 has 11 residues. Trimming removed 6 bases at V and 1 base at J, with 3 bases between. CDR1 and CDR2 (germline): SNHLY, FYNNEI. The CDR3 DNA sequence: TGTGCCAGCAGCGGTAACTATGGCTACACCTTC. This codes for CASSGNYGYTF.

A few counts support this clonotype. The chain joins TRBV12-3 or TRBV12-4 to TRBJ1-3; tentatively, D is TRBD1 (5 bases). V was shortened by 2 bases and J by 0 bases, with 8 bases between the two germline ends. This CDR3 has 15 residues. Written as DNA, the CDR3 is TGTGCCAGCAGTTTACGGGGGGACTCTGGAAACACCATATATTTT. It specifies CASSLRGDSGNTIYF.

This chain links TRBV14 with TRBJ2-1, with 9 bases lining up with TRBD1. With V trimmed by 5 bases and J by 8 bases, 4 bases remained unmatched. The CDR3 is made up of 13 amino acids. Per germline, CDR1 SGHDN and CDR2 FVKESK. The CDR3 protein is CASSTRTGDEQFF. CDR3 DNA sequence: TGTGCCAGCAGCACTCGGACAGGGGATGAGCAGTTCTTC.

The chain combines TRBV10-3 with TRBJ2-7, with D possibly TRBD1 on 6 matching bases. The CDR3 totals 14 residues. V was cut by 10 bases and J by 2 bases, with 18 bases left in between. CDR1 is ENHRY and CDR2 is SYGVKD in the germline V gene. The CDR3 nucleotides read TGTGCCACCCAGGACAGTCCGCAGGCCTACGAGCAGTACTTC. This codes for CATQDSPQAYEQYF.